A selection of T cell receptor beta chains follows, all from one sample in a study of T cells in Graves' hyperthyroidism and ophthalmopathy. TCRdb independently ran MiXCR on the multiplex PCR reads; one entry per CDR3 protein. This table has hundreds of thousands of distinct CDR3 sequences, around 20% appearing once. Sequenced input: blood. These receptors came from a young man with Graves' ophthalmopathy. CDR3s include the opening cysteine and the closing phenylalanine or tryptophan. A D gene is named only where the DNA matches it firmly. For some rows the clone size is stated as once, few or many, or as a class when expanded; others skip it.

>.|TRBJ2-7|TRBV5-6|.
TGTGCCAGCAGCCCAAATACCCCAACCTACGAGCAGTACTTC
CASSPNTPTYEQYF
>TRBD1|TRBJ2-3|TRBV3-1|.
TGTGCCAGCAGCCAAGCGGGATCCGGGACAGCCGTCACAGATACGCAGTATTTT
CASSQAGSGTAVTDTQYF
>TRBD2|TRBJ2-1|TRBV6-1|.
TGTGCCAGCAGTGAATCCCCCGGGACTAGCGATGAGCAGTTCTTC
CASSESPGTSDEQFF
>TRBD2|TRBJ2-2|TRBV28|many
TGTGCCAGCAGTTTCATGACGAGCGGGAGGGCCGTCGGGGAGCTGTTTTTT
CASSFMTSGRAVGELFF
>.|TRBJ1-5|TRBV19|.
TGTGCCAGTAGTATAGGGGGAGTTAGCAATCAGCCCCAGCATTTT
CASSIGGVSNQPQHF
>TRBD1|TRBJ2-6|TRBV4-3|.
TGCGCCAGCAGTCCCCGTCGGACAGGGGGGTACTCTGGGGCCAACGTCCTGACTTTC
CASSPRRTGGYSGANVLTF
>TRBD2|TRBJ2-5|TRBV5-6|many
TGTGCCAGCAGCGGCGGACTAGCGGGAGTTCGAGAGACCCAGTACTTC
CASSGGLAGVRETQYF
>.|TRBJ1-6|TRBV20-1|few
TGCAGTGCTAGAGCTTCAGGGGTATTAAATTCACCCCTCCACTTT
CSARASGVLNSPLHF
>TRBD1|TRBJ1-6|TRBV6-9|.
TGTGCCAGCAGTTACGTCCCGGGACAGGGCCTGGGTTCACCCCTCCACTTT
CASSYVPGQGLGSPLHF
>TRBD2|TRBJ2-7|TRBV20-1|.
TGCAGTGCTTATGGACTAGCGGGAGGAGCGTACGAGCAGTACTTC
CSAYGLAGGAYEQYF
>TRBD2|TRBJ2-3|TRBV12-3/TRBV12-4|.
TGTGCCACTTCGACTAGCGGGAGACCAGATACGCAGTATTTT
CATSTSGRPDTQYF
>.|TRBJ2-1|TRBV19|.
TGTGCCAGTAGTATCGTGACTAGTAGTGAGCAGTTCTTC
CASSIVTSSEQFF
>.|TRBJ1-5|TRBV6-2/TRBV6-3|.
TGTGCCAGCAGTTACTCGAGGCTGGGCCAGCCTAATCAGCCCCAGCATTTT
CASSYSRLGQPNQPQHF
>TRBD1|TRBJ1-1|TRBV5-1|few
TGCGCCAGCAGTTATTACAGGGGCGACTTAAACACTGAAGCTTTCTTT
CASSYYRGDLNTEAFF
>TRBD1|TRBJ1-1|TRBV11-2|many
TGTGCCAGCACGACAGGGGTTAGCACTGAAGCTTTCTTT
CASTTGVSTEAFF
>.|TRBJ2-7|TRBV4-1|.
TGCGCCAGCAGCCAAGAATTAAGACCACTCAGGGCCCGTTACTACGAGCAGTACTTC
CASSQELRPLRARYYEQYF
>.|TRBJ1-2|TRBV28|many
TGTGCCAGCAGTTTAGTTGCAGGAGGGCAGGGCCATAACTATGGCTACACCTTC
CASSLVAGGQGHNYGYTF
>.|TRBJ2-3|TRBV27|many
TGTGCCAGCAGCAGAATAGGCGGCACAGATACGCAGTATTTT
CASSRIGGTDTQYF
>.|TRBJ2-1|TRBV28|.
TGTGCCAGCAGCCGACTAGGGGACTCCTACAATGAGCAGTTCTTC
CASSRLGDSYNEQFF
>.|TRBJ2-5|TRBV3-1|many
TGTGCCAGCAGCTCACCGGGACTGCAAGAGACCCAGTACTTC
CASSSPGLQETQYF
>.|TRBJ1-1|TRBV2|few
TGTGCCAGCAGTGCGGACAAACATGAAGCTTTCTTT
CASSADKHEAFF
>.|TRBJ1-6|TRBV6-1|once
TGTGCCAGCAGTGAAGGGCAGTTTAATTCACCCCTCCACTTT
CASSEGQFNSPLHF
>TRBD2|TRBJ2-1|TRBV27|.
TGTGCCAGCAGCACCCCTCGGCTAGCGGGAGGTGAGCAGTTCTTC
CASSTPRLAGGEQFF
>TRBD1|TRBJ2-3|TRBV12-3/TRBV12-4|few
TGTGCCGGCAGAGCCTTGACAGGGGGCCCAGATACGCAGTATTTT
CAGRALTGGPDTQYF
>.|TRBJ1-2|TRBV9|few
TGTGCCAGCAGCGGACCCTCGGACTATGGCTACACCTTC
CASSGPSDYGYTF
>TRBD2|TRBJ2-7|TRBV28|many
TGTGCCAGCGTTAGGGCGGGTCGGGGCGGGGGAAGCTCCTACGAGCAGTACTTC
CASVRAGRGGGSSYEQYF
>TRBD2|TRBJ2-3|TRBV27|few
TGTGCCGGGAATCCAAAAGCGGGAGGGCCGGTAGATACGCAGTATTTT
CAGNPKAGGPVDTQYF
>TRBD1|TRBJ1-2|TRBV20-1|.
TGCAGTGCTCTCACAGGGGGCGAGGGCTATGGCTACACCTTC
CSALTGGEGYGYTF
>TRBD2|TRBJ2-5|TRBV7-9|many
TGTGCCAGCAGCGACGGACTAGTAGGGCAAGAGACCCAGTACTTC
CASSDGLVGQETQYF
>TRBD2|TRBJ2-1|TRBV24-1|.
TGTGCCACCAGCTTCCCGGGACTAGCGGGAGTCAATGAGCAGTTCTTC
CATSFPGLAGVNEQFF
>.|TRBJ2-1|TRBV6-1|few
TGTGCCAGCAGTCCCGGCCCCTGGGGTGAGCAGTTCTTC
CASSPGPWGEQFF
>TRBD1|TRBJ1-1|TRBV20-1|.
TGCAGTGCCACCGGACAGGGAAGGACTGAAGCTTTCTTT
CSATGQGRTEAFF
>.|TRBJ2-1|TRBV5-1|many
TGCGCCAGCAGCTTGGCCGGACAGGGTGTAAGCGGGAGTTGGAATGAGCAGTTCTTC
CASSLAGQGVSGSWNEQFF
>.|TRBJ2-6|TRBV6-6|few
TGTGCCAGCAGTTACTCGGCCAACTCTGGGGCCAACGTCCTGACTTTC
CASSYSANSGANVLTF
>TRBD1|TRBJ2-2|TRBV6-1|many
TGTGCCAGCAGTCTTGGGTCAGGGGGCGGCACCGGGGAGCTGTTTTTT
CASSLGSGGGTGELFF
>TRBD1|TRBJ1-6|TRBV4-2|few
TGTGCCAGCAGCCAAGTTACAGGGGTACCACCCCTCCACTTT
CASSQVTGVPPLHF
>TRBD2|TRBJ2-7|TRBV2|many
TGTGCCAGCAGTATCGCCCCTAGCGGGAGCGAGCAGTACTTC
CASSIAPSGSEQYF
>.|TRBJ1-5|TRBV20-1|.
TGCAGTGCCGGACCCGGTTTGGGCAATCAGCCCCAGCATTTT
CSAGPGLGNQPQHF
>.|TRBJ1-2|TRBV19|.
TGTGCCAGTAAGGGGGTGGCTAACTATGGCTACACCTTC
CASKGVANYGYTF
>.|TRBJ1-3|TRBV6-1|.
TGTGCCACCGGAGGGCAGAAGCATTCTGGAAACACCATATATTTT
CATGGQKHSGNTIYF
>.|TRBJ1-5|TRBV2|many
TGTGCCAGCAGTGAAGCGCAAGATCGGGGTCAGCCCCAGCATTTT
CASSEAQDRGQPQHF
>TRBD2|TRBJ2-3|TRBV27|.
TGTGCCAGCAGTTTATACCCTAGCGGGAGCACAGATACGCAGTATTTT
CASSLYPSGSTDTQYF
>.|TRBJ2-1|TRBV14|few
TGTGCCAGCAGCCAAATCCGACTCCGGGCTAGCGAGGAGGGTGAGCAGTTCTTC
CASSQIRLRASEEGEQFF
>TRBD2|TRBJ2-7|TRBV7-2|.
TGTGCCAGCAGCGCGACTAGCTTCGAGCAGTACTTC
CASSATSFEQYF
>TRBD1|TRBJ1-5|TRBV2|.
TGTGCCAGCAAAAAAGGGACAGGGGCGGGTCAGCCCCAGCATTTT
CASKKGTGAGQPQHF
>TRBD1|TRBJ2-3|TRBV9|.
TGTGCCAGCAGCGTAGGATGGGACAGGGGAGATACGCAGTATTTT
CASSVGWDRGDTQYF
>.|TRBJ2-7|TRBV12-3/TRBV12-4|few
TGTGCCAGCAGTTTAAGGGGCCCTCCACCCGACTACGAGCAGTACTTC
CASSLRGPPPDYEQYF
>.|TRBJ1-1|TRBV20-1|many
TGCAGTGCGAACTCCTGGCCCATGAACACTGAAGCTTTCTTT
CSANSWPMNTEAFF
>TRBD1|TRBJ2-7|TRBV6-2/TRBV6-3|many
TGTGCCAGCAGAAACGGACAGGGGGCTACCCCCTACGAGCAGTACTTC
CASRNGQGATPYEQYF
>.|TRBJ2-1|TRBV6-1|.
TGTGCCAGCAGTGACCCCCTGACCTCCTACAATGAGCAGTTCTTC
CASSDPLTSYNEQFF
>TRBD2|TRBJ2-5|TRBV27|.
TGTGCCAGCAGTTTATCGGGTAGACTAGCGGAGACCCAGTACTTC
CASSLSGRLAETQYF
>.|TRBJ1-4|TRBV27|few
TGTGCCAGCAGTGGGATAGCAGAAGAAAAACTGTTTTTT
CASSGIAEEKLFF
>TRBD1|TRBJ1-6|TRBV7-8|.
TGTGCCAGCAGCCCCACACAGGGGGCCAATTCACCCCTCCACTTT
CASSPTQGANSPLHF
>.|TRBJ2-1|TRBV20-1|few
TGCAGTGCTCCCCTAGGGGGTGAGCAGTTCTTC
CSAPLGGEQFF
>.|TRBJ2-3|TRBV29-1|.
TGCAGCGTTACAGGGAGAAGCACAGATACGCAGTATTTT
CSVTGRSTDTQYF
>.|TRBJ2-7|TRBV11-2|few
TGTGCCAGCAGTTTTATCGTGGGCGAGCAGTACTTC
CASSFIVGEQYF
>TRBD2|TRBJ2-7|TRBV7-3|many
TGTGCCAGCAGCTTAACGGGACTAGCATATCACGAGCAGTACTTC
CASSLTGLAYHEQYF
>.|TRBJ2-1|TRBV27|.
TGTGCCAGCAGTTCACTCGGACTAACCGGTTTTATTGAGCAGTTCTTC
CASSSLGLTGFIEQFF
>TRBD2|TRBJ2-7|TRBV28|.
TGTGCCAGCAGTCAAGGGACTAGCGGGAGAAACGAGCAGTACTTC
CASSQGTSGRNEQYF
>.|TRBJ2-1|TRBV20-1|few
TGCAGCGTGGGACTTAAATATCGAGGCAATGAGCAGTTCTTC
CSVGLKYRGNEQFF